The rows below give T cell receptor beta chains drawn from one sample of a study of tumour-infiltrating T cells in Burkitt lymphoma. The repertoire was sequenced with immunoSEQ multiplex PCR; TCRdb's copy has only in-frame clones and lacks some. The sample carries hundreds of clones, just under 95% recorded once. Sequencing was done on a sample of tumor tissue. These receptors were obtained from a human donor with diffuse large B-cell lymphoma. CDR3s include the opening cysteine and the closing phenylalanine or tryptophan. The order of the fields is clone size, D gene, V gene, J gene, CDR3 DNA, CDR3 protein. D genes are given only for firm matches. Part of the rows lack a size; the others show once, few, many or a class for expanded clones.

size: -
D: TRBD1
V: TRBV9
J: TRBJ2-2
DNA: TGTGCCAGCAGCGCAAGACAGGGGGCCGGGGAGCTGTTTTTT
CDR3: CASSARQGAGELFF

size: -
D: -
V: TRBV19
J: TRBJ1-3
DNA: TGTGCCAGTAGTATCAGTGGACCTGGAAACACCATATATTTT
CDR3: CASSISGPGNTIYF

size: once
D: TRBD1
V: TRBV15
J: TRBJ1-5
DNA: TGTGCCACCAGCAGAGATATACAGGGGGCCGATCAGCCCCAGCATTTT
CDR3: CATSRDIQGADQPQHF

size: -
D: -
V: TRBV2
J: TRBJ1-1
DNA: TGTGCCAGCACCCGGGACACTGAAGCTTTCTTT
CDR3: CASTRDTEAFF

size: -
D: -
V: TRBV5-1
J: TRBJ1-5
DNA: TGCGCCAGCAGCTTGAGTGGCCGGGAGCCCCAGCATTTT
CDR3: CASSLSGREPQHF

size: -
D: TRBD2
V: TRBV4-2
J: TRBJ2-5
DNA: TGTGCCAGCAGCCAAGATTTAGCGGGAGAACAAGAGACCCAGTACTTC
CDR3: CASSQDLAGEQETQYF

size: -
D: -
V: TRBV5-1
J: TRBJ2-5
DNA: TGCGCCAGCAGATGGTTGGGGAGCAATGAAGAGACCCAGTACTTC
CDR3: CASRWLGSNEETQYF

size: once
D: -
V: TRBV19
J: TRBJ1-3
DNA: TGTGCCAGTAGTCGGGGTGCAGGGGAAGGTAGATCTGGAAACACCATATATTTT
CDR3: CASSRGAGEGRSGNTIYF

size: -
D: -
V: TRBV15
J: TRBJ2-6
DNA: TGTGCCACCAGCGTCTGGGGTACTGGGGCCAACGTCCTGACTTTC
CDR3: CATSVWGTGANVLTF

size: -
D: -
V: TRBV6-6
J: TRBJ2-5
DNA: TGTGCCAGCATTAAAGGGCAGGACCAAGAGACCCAGTACTTC
CDR3: CASIKGQDQETQYF

size: -
D: -
V: TRBV29-1
J: TRBJ2-5
DNA: TGCAGCGTTGAAGAGTCTGGGGTTGGGGCGGAGACCCAGTACTTC
CDR3: CSVEESGVGAETQYF

size: -
D: TRBD2
V: TRBV7-7
J: TRBJ2-3
DNA: TGTGCCAGCAGCTTAGCGATAACTAGCGGGAGGGATACGCAGTATTTT
CDR3: CASSLAITSGRDTQYF

size: -
D: TRBD1
V: TRBV5-1
J: TRBJ2-2
DNA: TGCGCCAGCAGCCCCAGACAGGGTAACACCGGGGAGCTGTTTTTT
CDR3: CASSPRQGNTGELFF

size: -
D: -
V: TRBV10-3
J: TRBJ2-4
DNA: TGTGCCACCCAGGACAGTCACGAGGCCAAAAACATTCAGTACTTC
CDR3: CATQDSHEAKNIQYF

size: -
D: -
V: TRBV5-4
J: TRBJ1-2
DNA: TGTGCCAGCAGCTTGACCCTCATCCCCGAGGACTACACCTTC
CDR3: CASSLTLIPEDYTF

size: -
D: TRBD1
V: TRBV27
J: TRBJ1-2
DNA: TGTGCCAGCATGTCCCGCCGGGACAGTTATGCGAGAAACTATGGCTACACCTTC
CDR3: CASMSRRDSYARNYGYTF